This T cell receptor beta chain derives from a study of blood T cell repertoires in COVID-19. The CDR3 covers 10 residues. The germline gives CDR1 SNHLY, CDR2 FYNNEI. Deletions cut 6 bases from V and 5 bases from J, with 2 bases between. Original processing notes: Nucleated cell counts were estimated from reference gene primer amplification. This table comes from immunoSEQ multiplex PCR, and its TCRdb copy is limited to in-frame clones, with some not included. V and J calls and clone size are copied from that table; D and trimming were computed from the DNA. This table holds some 100,000 clones, less than 80% found once.

Sequenced material: peripheral blood. The clonotype was recovered from a man over 45 with acute or convalescent COVID-19. The rearrangement uses TRBV2 and TRBJ2-1, with D hard to call. Here the CDR3 DNA reads TGTGCCAGCAGCAACAATGAGCAGTTCTTC. As protein: CASSNNEQFF.